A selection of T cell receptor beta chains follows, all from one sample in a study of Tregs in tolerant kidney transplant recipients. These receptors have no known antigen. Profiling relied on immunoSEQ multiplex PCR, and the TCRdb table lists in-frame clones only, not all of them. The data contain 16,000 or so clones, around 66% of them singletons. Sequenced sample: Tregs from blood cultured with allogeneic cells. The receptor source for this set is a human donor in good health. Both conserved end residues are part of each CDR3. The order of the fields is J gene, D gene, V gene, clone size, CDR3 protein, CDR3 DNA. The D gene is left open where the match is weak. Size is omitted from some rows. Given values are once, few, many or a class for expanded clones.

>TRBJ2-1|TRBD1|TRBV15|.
CATSRDPRRTGRLNEQFF
TGTGCCACCAGCAGAGATCCGCGACGGACAGGACGATTGAATGAGCAGTTCTTC
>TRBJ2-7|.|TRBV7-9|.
CASSLAYSSSIDEQYF
TGTGCCAGCAGCTTAGCGTACAGTAGCAGTATAGACGAGCAGTACTTC
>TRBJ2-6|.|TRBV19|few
CASSFRGSVFSGANVLTF
TGTGCCAGTAGCTTCCGGGGGTCAGTCTTCTCTGGGGCCAACGTCCTGACTTTC
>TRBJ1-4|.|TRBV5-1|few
CASSLLGPGSEKLFF
TGCGCCAGCAGCTTGTTAGGTCCGGGGAGTGAAAAACTGTTTTTT
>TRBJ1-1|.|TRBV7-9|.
CASSPAGGTYTEAFF
TGTGCCAGCAGCCCCGCAGGTGGGACGTACACTGAAGCTTTCTTT
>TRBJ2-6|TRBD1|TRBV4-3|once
CASSLIRTGGRDSGANVLTF
TGCGCCAGCAGCCTTATTAGGACAGGGGGACGAGACTCTGGGGCCAACGTCCTGACTTTC
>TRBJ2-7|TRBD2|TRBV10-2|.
CASRGTSGSSYEQYF
TGCGCCAGCAGGGGGACTAGCGGGAGCTCCTACGAGCAGTACTTC
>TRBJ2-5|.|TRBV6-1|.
CASRPAAGVETQYF
TGTGCCAGCAGACCAGCCGCAGGGGTGGAGACCCAGTACTTC
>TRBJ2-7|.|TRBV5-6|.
CASSPRRLSDVYEQYF
TGTGCCAGCAGCCCGCGTAGGTTGTCGGACGTCTACGAGCAGTACTTC
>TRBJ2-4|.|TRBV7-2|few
CASSLAAGVTKNIQYF
TGTGCCAGCAGCTTAGCTGCAGGGGTTACCAAAAACATTCAGTACTTC
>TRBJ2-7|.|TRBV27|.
CASSVVRGNGQYF
TGTGCCAGCAGTGTGGTTCGAGGAAACGGGCAGTACTTC
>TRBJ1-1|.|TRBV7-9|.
CASSLGGVREAFF
TGTGCCAGCAGCTTAGGAGGCGTGAGAGAAGCTTTCTTT
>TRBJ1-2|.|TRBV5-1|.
CASSLGPPGGYTF
TGCGCCAGCAGCTTGGGGCCACCGGGGGGCTACACCTTC
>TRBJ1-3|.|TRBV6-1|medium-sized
CASSDRLGGSGNTIYF
TGTGCCAGCAGTGATCGTCTAGGTGGCTCTGGAAACACCATATATTTT
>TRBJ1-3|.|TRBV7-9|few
CAGELGYTIYF
TGTGCCGGAGAGCTCGGATACACCATATATTTT
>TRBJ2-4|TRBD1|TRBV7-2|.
CASSLETGFNIQYF
TGTGCCAGCAGCTTAGAGACAGGGTTTAACATTCAGTACTTC
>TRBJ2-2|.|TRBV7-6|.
CASSLFWGGPNTGELFF
TGTGCCAGCAGCTTATTTTGGGGGGGCCCGAACACCGGGGAGCTGTTTTTT
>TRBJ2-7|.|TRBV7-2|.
CASSLVSGNYEQYF
TGTGCCAGCAGCTTAGTCTCTGGAAATTACGAGCAGTACTTC
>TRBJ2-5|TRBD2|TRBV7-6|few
CASSPRGTRWQETQYF
TGTGCCAGCAGCCCCCGGGGGACTAGGTGGCAAGAGACCCAGTACTTC
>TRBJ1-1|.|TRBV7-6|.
CASSLRVGTEAFF
TGTGCCAGCAGCTTAAGGGTAGGCACTGAAGCTTTCTTT
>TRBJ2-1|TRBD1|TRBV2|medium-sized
CASAGQAASNEQFF
TGTGCCAGCGCCGGACAGGCAGCATCCAATGAGCAGTTCTTC
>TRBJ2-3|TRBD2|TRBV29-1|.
CSVEVGRVTDTQYF
TGCAGCGTTGAGGTCGGGAGGGTCACAGATACGCAGTATTTT
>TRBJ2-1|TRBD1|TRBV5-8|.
CASSLVIFPGQGRANEQFF
TGTGCCAGCAGCTTGGTTATATTCCCCGGACAGGGTCGCGCCAATGAGCAGTTCTTC
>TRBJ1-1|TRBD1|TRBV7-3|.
CASSLTGRTEAFF
TGTGCCAGCAGCCTGACAGGGAGAACTGAAGCTTTCTTT
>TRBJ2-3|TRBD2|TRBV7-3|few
CASSSSGGQHHTQYF
TGTGCCAGCAGCTCTAGCGGGGGGCAACACCATACGCAGTATTTT
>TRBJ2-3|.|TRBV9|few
CASSVSGTSTDTQYF
TGTGCCAGCAGCGTTTCGGGGACTAGCACAGATACGCAGTATTTT
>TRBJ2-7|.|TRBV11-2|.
CASSLGGRSHEQYF
TGTGCCAGCAGCTTAGGGGGTAGGTCCCACGAGCAGTACTTC
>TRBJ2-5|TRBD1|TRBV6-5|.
CASSRGQVAQYF
TGTGCCAGCAGCCGAGGACAGGTAGCCCAGTACTTC
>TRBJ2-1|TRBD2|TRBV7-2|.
CASGGLGNNEQFF
TGTGCCAGCGGTGGACTAGGGAACAATGAGCAGTTCTTC
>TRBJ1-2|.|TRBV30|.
CAWSVLDGPRRDGYTF
TGTGCCTGGAGTGTACTCGATGGGCCCCGGAGGGATGGCTACACCTTC
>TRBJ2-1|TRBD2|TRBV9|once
CASSVLGRPRNEQFF
TGTGCCAGCAGCGTCCTCGGGAGGCCGAGGAATGAGCAGTTCTTC
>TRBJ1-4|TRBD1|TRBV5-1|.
CASSLVGTGEKLFF
TGCGCCAGCAGCTTGGTTGGGACAGGAGAAAAACTGTTTTTT
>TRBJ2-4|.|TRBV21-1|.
CASSRLAVAKNIQYF
TGTGCCAGCAGTCGCCTAGCGGTAGCCAAAAACATTCAGTACTTC
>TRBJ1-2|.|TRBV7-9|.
CASSLGGAPGYGYTF
TGTGCCAGCAGCTTAGGGGGGGCACCTGGATATGGCTACACCTTC
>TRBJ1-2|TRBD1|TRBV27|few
CASSFRQGAVGYTF
TGTGCCAGCAGCTTTCGACAGGGGGCGGTTGGCTACACCTTC
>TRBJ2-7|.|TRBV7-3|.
CASSFVLGDTYEQYF
TGTGCCAGCAGCTTCGTCCTTGGGGACACCTACGAGCAGTACTTC
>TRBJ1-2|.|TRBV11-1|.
CASSYGQHTNYGYTF
TGTGCCAGCAGCTACGGACAGCATACTAACTATGGCTACACCTTC
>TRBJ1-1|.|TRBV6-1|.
CASTLAPAVNTEAFF
TGTGCCAGCACCTTGGCACCGGCGGTGAACACTGAAGCTTTCTTT
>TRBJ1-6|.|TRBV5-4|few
CASSLVVTGRHSPLHF
TGTGCCAGCAGCTTGGTGGTCACAGGGAGACATTCACCCCTCCACTTT
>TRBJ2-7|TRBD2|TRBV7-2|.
CASSLALMALAGAAGEQYF
TGTGCCAGCAGCTTAGCGCTCATGGCACTAGCGGGAGCCGCGGGGGAGCAGTACTTC
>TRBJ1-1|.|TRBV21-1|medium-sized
CASSMGDVVPTEAFF
TGTGCCAGCAGCATGGGAGATGTGGTACCCACTGAAGCTTTCTTT
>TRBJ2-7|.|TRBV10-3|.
CAIRGIGRAEQYF
TGTGCCATCAGGGGAATTGGTCGGGCCGAGCAGTACTTC
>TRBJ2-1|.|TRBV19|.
CASSPPRINEQFF
TGTGCCAGTAGTCCCCCCCGGATCAATGAGCAGTTCTTC
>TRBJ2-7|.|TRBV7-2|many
CASSFVLGDTYEQYF
TGTGCCAGCAGCTTCGTCCTTGGGGACACCTACGAGCAGTACTTC
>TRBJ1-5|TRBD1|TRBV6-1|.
CASSKGARGSLNYQPQHF
TGTGCCAGCAGTAAAGGTGCCAGGGGGAGTTTGAACTATCAGCCCCAGCATTTT
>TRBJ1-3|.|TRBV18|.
CASSLMPVRAGNTIYF
TGTGCCAGCTCACTGATGCCCGTCCGAGCGGGAAACACCATATATTTT
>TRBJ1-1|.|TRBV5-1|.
CASSPLLGPNTEAFF
TGCGCCAGCAGCCCCCTCTTGGGCCCGAACACTGAAGCTTTCTTT
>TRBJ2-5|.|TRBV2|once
CASTRPRGTQYF
TGTGCCAGCACTCGTCCAAGGGGGACCCAGTACTTC
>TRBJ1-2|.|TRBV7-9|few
CASSLVGSDGYTF
TGTGCCAGCAGCTTGGTCGGCTCCGATGGCTACACCTTC
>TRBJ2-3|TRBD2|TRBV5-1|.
CASSLVASGADTQYF
TGCGCCAGCAGCTTGGTGGCTAGCGGGGCAGATACGCAGTATTTT
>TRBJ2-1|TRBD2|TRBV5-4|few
CASSFISGRNEQFF
TGTGCCAGCAGCTTCATCAGCGGGAGAAATGAGCAGTTCTTC
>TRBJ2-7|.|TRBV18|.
CASSKVGMPPYEQYF
TGTGCCAGCTCAAAGGTCGGCATGCCCCCCTACGAGCAGTACTTC
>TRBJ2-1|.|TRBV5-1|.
CASSLQTSSSEQFF
TGCGCCAGCAGCTTGCAGACTAGTTCAAGTGAGCAGTTCTTC